The 4 T cell receptor beta chains below come from one sample, sequenced in a study of vaccination effects on CD4 cells after COVID-19. Their antigens are not known. Profiled with immunoSEQ multiplex PCR; TCRdb holds only in-frame clones, not every one. The table records about 24,000 clones, more than 60% of them present only once. ViraFEST expansion of antigen-specific CD4+ T cells with viral peptide pools preceded sequencing. Culturing for roughly 9 days preceded CD4+ T cell isolation. Each participant was given two doses of one vaccine (BNT162b2 or mRNA-1273). Sequencing was performed on CD4+ T cells from PBMCs cultured with HCoV-NL63 spike peptides, taken after COVID-19 vaccination. These receptors all stem from a human donor who received a COVID-19 vaccine.

Worth noting for this clone: At one end, the junction sequence differs from germline, possibly due to a read error. The rearrangement links TRBV6-1 to TRBJ1-2; TRBD1 is a possible D gene (5 bases). Germline CDR1 and CDR2: MNHNS and SASEGT. This CDR3 is built from 16 residues. DNA of the CDR3: TGTGCCAGCATTGAAGCAGCAGGGACGGCCCTCTATGGCTACACCTTC. Translating it yields CASIEAAGTALYGYTF.

The chain has TRBV10-3 and TRBJ1-2; 9 nucleotides match TRBD1. Germline V gene data show CDR1 as ENHRY and CDR2 as SYGVKD. The CDR3 spans 16 residues. After removal of 0 bases from V and 2 bases from J, the junction contained 4 bases not matched to a gene. DNA for the CDR3: TGTGCCATCAGTGAGTCGGGACAGGGTTCAAACTATGGCTACACCTTC. This gives the protein CAISESGQGSNYGYTF.

The table lists this clone with a few counts. This chain connects TRBV7-9 to TRBJ1-1; D is possibly TRBD1 (6 bases). V was trimmed by 5 bases and J by 4 bases, leaving 14 bases between them. The CDR3 is 14 residues long. CDR1 and CDR2 from the germline V gene are SEHNR and FQNEAQ (reference sequence). CDR3 region: CASSPRGGGTEAFF. DNA of the CDR3: TGTGCCAGCAGCCCTCGAGGGGGTGGCACTGAAGCTTTCTTT.

The chain couples TRBV6-5 to TRBJ1-2; a weak D match, TRBD1 (5 bases). Germline V gene data show CDR1 as MNHEY and CDR2 as SVGAGI. Trimming left V 7 bases short and J 5 bases short, with 14 bases between. This CDR3 region has 13 residues. Here the CDR3 DNA reads TGTGCCAGCAAAGGAGGGACGACATATGGCTACACCTTC. Its translation is CASKGGTTYGYTF.